The 21 T cell receptor beta chains presented below share a single source sample, sequenced in a study of beta chain features in type 1 diabetes. The whole isolated RNA underwent reverse transcription, so sequencing captured expressed TCRB transcripts. TCRdb's table, derived via immunoSEQ multiplex PCR, lists solely in-frame clones and lacks some. This repertoire shows about 270,000 clones, 12% to 15% found once; its top ten account for about 0.03%. Sequenced input: naive CD4+ T cells from blood. These receptors came from a woman between 40 and 55 years old in good health.

In its sample, this clone was seen a few times. The chain employs TRBV5-8 and TRBJ2-1; D is uncertain. V was clipped by 4 bases and J by 6 bases, with 17 bases between them. The CDR3 extends over 15 amino acids. The germline V gene encodes CDR1 SGHTS and CDR2 YDEGEE. The CDR3 DNA reads TGTGCCAGCAGCCAAAGTTTCCAGGTCGGCAATGAGCAGTTCTTC. This translates into CASSQSFQVGNEQFF.

In this sample, this clone turned up a few times. The chain couples TRBV5-1 to TRBJ2-7, with 15 bases lining up with TRBD2. Germline V lookup: CDR1 SGHRS, CDR2 YFSETQ. V lost 5 bases, J lost 6 bases, and 9 bases stayed unmatched. The CDR3 sequence is 16 residues long. The CDR3 sequence is CASSSGLAGGPSEQYF. The CDR3 DNA follows: TGCGCCAGCAGTTCCGGACTAGCGGGGGGGCCGAGCGAGCAGTACTTC.

The chain couples TRBV5-1 to TRBJ1-5; TRBD1 matches 7 bases. With 0 bases clipped from V and 2 bases from J, the junction kept 2 bases outside the gene matches. Germline CDR1 and CDR2: SGHRS and YFSETQ. CDR3 length: 15 residues. CDR3 nucleotides: TGCGCCAGCAGCTTGGGAACAGGGGGCAATCAGCCCCAGCATTTT. Protein product: CASSLGTGGNQPQHF.

In its sample, this clone was seen a few times. This chain uses TRBV7-2 with TRBJ2-7; 8 positions match TRBD2. The V and J ends lost 4 bases and 5 bases, in that order; junction bases with no gene match: 7. Per germline, CDR1 SGHTA and CDR2 FQGNSA. The CDR3 spans 14 residues. In DNA, the CDR3 is TGTGCCAGCAGCTCCGGGACTAGTTTAAACGAGCAGTACTTC. As protein: CASSSGTSLNEQYF. Full variable domain (rest looked up from reference TRBV7-2 and TRBJ2-7): GAGVSQSPSNKVTEKGKDVELRCDPISGHTALYWYRQSLGQGLEFLIYFQGNSAPDKSGLPSDRFSAERTGGSVSTLTIQRTQQEDSAVYLCASSSGTSLNEQYFGPGTRLTVT.

The J gene is TRBJ1-1, the V gene TRBV28; D perhaps matches TRBD1 (5 bases). The CDR3 has 14 residues. Germline V gives CDR1 MDHEN, CDR2 SYDVKM. Trimming pared 4 bases from V and 4 bases from J, leaving 13 bases between. This chain's CDR3 is CASSSRQPPTEAFF. CDR3 in DNA: TGTGCCAGCAGTTCTCGACAGCCCCCCACTGAAGCTTTCTTT.

This clone was counted only a few times. The chain couples TRBV9 to TRBJ2-5; 10 nucleotides match TRBD2. The ends lost 3 bases at V and 1 base at J; junction bases unmatched: 3. This CDR3 is 15 amino acids long. Germline CDR1 is SGDLS and CDR2 is YYNGEE. The CDR3 reads CASSGTSGVQETQYF. The CDR3 DNA is TGTGCCAGCAGCGGAACTAGCGGGGTCCAAGAGACCCAGTACTTC.

This clone was seen a few times. The chain employs TRBV6-1 and TRBJ2-7; tentative D call: TRBD1 (5 bases). Germline CDR1 and CDR2: MNHNS and SASEGT. Trimming removed 3 bases from V and 6 bases from J, with 15 bases in between. CDR3 length: 14 residues. Here the CDR3 DNA reads TGTGCCAGCAGTGAGGGGTGGCTCCAGGGCGAGCAGTACTTC. This translates into CASSEGWLQGEQYF.

This clone has only a few counts. The chain joins TRBV18 to TRBJ1-2; D call uncertain. Germline assignment: CDR1 KGHSH and CDR2 LQKENI. V was pared by 3 bases and J by 4 bases, with 9 bases between. The CDR3 totals 13 residues. The DNA of the CDR3 is TGTGCCAGCTCACCGGCCCAGATCTATGGCTACACCTTC. Translated: CASSPAQIYGYTF. Filled out from reference TRBV18 and TRBJ1-2, the complete variable domain reads NAGVMQNPRHLVRRRGQEARLRCSPMKGHSHVYWYRQLPEEGLKFMVYLQKENIIDESGMPKERFSAEFPKEGPSILRIQQVVRGDSAAYFCASSPAQIYGYTFGSGTRLTVV.

The chain couples TRBV10-3 to TRBJ2-1, with D tentatively TRBD1 (6 bases). Per germline, CDR1 ENHRY and CDR2 SYGVKD. This CDR3 has 13 residues. With 8 bases removed from V and 5 bases from J, the gap between germline ends came to 13 bases. CDR3 sequence (DNA): TGTGCCATCTCGAAGGACAGAGACAATGAGCAGTTCTTC. Amino acids: CAISKDRDNEQFF.

This clone appeared a few times. V is TRBV11-2 and J is TRBJ1-5, with 7 bases lining up with TRBD1. The germline V gene encodes CDR1 SGHAT and CDR2 FQNNGV. The CDR3 is 13 residues long. V lost 2 bases, J lost 7 bases, and 2 bases stayed unmatched. CDR3 bases: TGTGCCAGCAGCTTACGGGACAGACAGCCCCAGCATTTT. Protein product: CASSLRDRQPQHF.

The CDR3 nucleotides are TGTGCCAGCAGCGCTGGCGGGGGAACTGAAGCTTTCTTT. Amino acids: CASSAGGGTEAFF. The V and J genes are TRBV13 and TRBJ1-1; TRBD1 is a possible D gene (5 bases). This CDR3 has 13 residues. Germline V gives CDR1 PRHDT, CDR2 FYEKMQ (reference sequence). V lost 5 bases and J 5 bases, leaving 12 bases between the germline ends.

This sequence joins TRBV11-2 and TRBJ2-6, with D possibly TRBD1 on 6 matching bases. Trimming stripped 3 bases from V and 0 bases from J, with 15 bases between. Germline CDR1 and CDR2: SGHAT and FQNNGV. The CDR3 sequence is 18 residues long. The CDR3 DNA sequence: TGTGCCAGCAGCTTTTCGGGGTGGGGACACTCTGGGGCCAACGTCCTGACTTTC. It codes for CASSFSGWGHSGANVLTF.

Only a few counts were recorded for this clone. The chain uses TRBV7-9 and TRBJ1-2, with TRBD1 matching over 9 bases. The CDR3 is 13 residues long. V shed 6 bases, J shed 7 bases, and the junction held 6 bases outside the gene matches. Germline V gene sequence: CDR1 SEHNR, CDR2 FQNEAQ (reference sequence). CDR3 bases: TGTGCCAGCAGTCCGGGACAGGGTTTTGGCTACACCTTC. Its protein is CASSPGQGFGYTF.

The rearrangement joins TRBV20-1 to TRBJ2-1; D not resolved. With 0 bases removed from V and 12 bases from J, the gap between germline ends came to 9 bases. The CDR3 is 11 amino acids. The germline CDR1 and CDR2 sequences are DFQATT and SNEGSKA (reference sequence). CDR3 protein: CSARDARGQFF. CDR3 nucleotides: TGCAGTGCTAGAGATGCAAGAGGGCAGTTCTTC.

In this sample, this clone turned up a few times. V is TRBV7-2 and J is TRBJ1-2; D is ambiguous. V lost 2 bases and J lost 4, with 11 bases in between. This CDR3 is built from 14 residues. Germline assignment: CDR1 SGHTA and CDR2 FQGNSA. The CDR3 spells CASSLMRHSYGYTF. CDR3 in DNA: TGTGCCAGCAGCTTAATGAGACACAGCTATGGCTACACCTTC.

The gene calls are TRBV7-2 and TRBJ2-2; 8 bases are shared with TRBD1. Germline lookup yields CDR1 SGHTA and CDR2 FQGNSA. The junction had 8 bases not matched to a gene; V was cut back by 5 bases and J by 6 bases. The CDR3 is 15 amino acids. DNA for the CDR3: TGTGCCAGCAGCCCGCGGACAGGGTGGGCCGGGGAGCTGTTTTTT. Its translation: CASSPRTGWAGELFF.

V and J are TRBV6-5 and TRBJ2-5; D perhaps matches TRBD2 (8 bases). Germline V lookup: CDR1 MNHEY, CDR2 SVGAGI. V dropped 5 bases and J dropped 4 bases, with 17 bases sitting between them. The CDR3 consists of 15 residues. The DNA for the CDR3 is TGTGCCAGCAGTAGGGGACTAGGGGGCGTAGAGACCCAGTACTTC. Translating gives CASSRGLGGVETQYF.

There are a few counts of this clone. The rearrangement links TRBV4-3 to TRBJ1-6; D is undetermined. Germline-derived CDR1 and CDR2 are LGHNA and YSLEER. V was pared by 4 bases and J by 9 bases, with 10 bases between. The CDR3 consists of 13 residues. In DNA form, the CDR3 reads TGCGCCAGCAGCCGAATGGGCACTTCACCCCTCCACTTT. Translation gives CASSRMGTSPLHF.

This clone came up a few times. The gene calls are TRBV6-5 and TRBJ2-1; no definite D call. The CDR3 runs to 11 residues. Germline assignment: CDR1 MNHEY and CDR2 SVGAGI. Trimming took off 0 bases at V and 10 bases at J, with 4 bases between the two ends. CDR3: CASSYSTEQFF. DNA of the CDR3: TGTGCCAGCAGTTACTCGACAGAGCAGTTCTTC.

Here the CDR3 reads CASSVTGNTEAFF. The CDR3 nucleotides are TGTGCCAGCAGCGTGACAGGGAACACTGAAGCTTTCTTT. V usage is TRBV9 and J usage is TRBJ1-1; D may be TRBD1 (6 bases). V lost 2 bases and J 1 base, leaving 6 bases between the germline ends. The CDR3 runs to 13 residues. Per germline, CDR1 SGDLS and CDR2 YYNGEE.

V gene TRBV6-4 combines with J gene TRBJ1-1; TRBD1 might be the D (6 bases). The ends were cut back, 6 bases at V and 7 bases at J, with 15 bases in the middle. Germline-derived CDR1 and CDR2 are MRHNA and SNTAGT. This CDR3 spans 13 amino acids. The CDR3 region is CASRKWGLSEAFF. The CDR3 DNA sequence: TGTGCCAGCAGGAAGTGGGGGCTTAGTGAAGCTTTCTTT.